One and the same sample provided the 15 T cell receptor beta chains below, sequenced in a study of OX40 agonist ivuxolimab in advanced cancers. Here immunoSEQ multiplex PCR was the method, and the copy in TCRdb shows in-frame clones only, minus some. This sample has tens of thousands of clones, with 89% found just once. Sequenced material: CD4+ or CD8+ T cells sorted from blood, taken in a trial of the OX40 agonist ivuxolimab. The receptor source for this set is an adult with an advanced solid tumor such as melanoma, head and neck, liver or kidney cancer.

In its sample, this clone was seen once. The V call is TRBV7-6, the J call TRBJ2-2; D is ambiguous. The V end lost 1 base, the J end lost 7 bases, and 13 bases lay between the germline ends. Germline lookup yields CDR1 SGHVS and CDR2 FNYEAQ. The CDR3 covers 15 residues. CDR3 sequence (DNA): TGTGCCAGCAGCTTAGTCCGAGACCCGCACGGGGAGCTGTTTTTT. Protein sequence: CASSLVRDPHGELFF.

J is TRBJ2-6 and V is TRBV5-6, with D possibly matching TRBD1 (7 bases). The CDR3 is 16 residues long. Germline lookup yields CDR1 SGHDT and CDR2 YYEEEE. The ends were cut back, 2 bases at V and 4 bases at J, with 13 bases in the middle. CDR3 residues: CASSLGGGAGANVLTF. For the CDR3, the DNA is TGTGCCAGCAGCTTAGGAGGGGGCGCCGGGGCCAACGTCCTGACTTTC.

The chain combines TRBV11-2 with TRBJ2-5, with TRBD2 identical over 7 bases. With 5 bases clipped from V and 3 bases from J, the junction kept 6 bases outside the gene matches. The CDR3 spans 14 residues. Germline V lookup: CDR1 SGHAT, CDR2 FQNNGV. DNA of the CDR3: TGTGCCAGCAGCGACCTCCTAGCGGAAGAGACCCAGTACTTC. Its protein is CASSDLLAEETQYF. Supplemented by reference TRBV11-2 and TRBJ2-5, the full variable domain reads EAGVAQSPRYKIIEKRQSVAFWCNPISGHATLYWYQQILGQGPKLLIQFQNNGVVDDSQLPKDRFSAERLKGVDSTLKIQPAKLEDSAVYLCASSDLLAEETQYFGPGTRLLVL.

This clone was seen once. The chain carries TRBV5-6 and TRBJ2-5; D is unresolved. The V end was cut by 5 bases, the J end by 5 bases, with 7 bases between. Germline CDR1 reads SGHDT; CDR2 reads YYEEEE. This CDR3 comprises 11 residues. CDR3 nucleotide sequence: TGTGCCAGCAGTTATCGGGAGACCCAGTACTTC. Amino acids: CASSYRETQYF. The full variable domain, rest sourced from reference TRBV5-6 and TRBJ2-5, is DAGVTQSPTHLIKTRGQQVTLRCSPKSGHDTVSWYQQALGQGPQFIFQYYEEEERQRGNFPDRFSGHQFPNYSSELNVNALLLGDSALYLCASSYRETQYFGPGTRLLVL.

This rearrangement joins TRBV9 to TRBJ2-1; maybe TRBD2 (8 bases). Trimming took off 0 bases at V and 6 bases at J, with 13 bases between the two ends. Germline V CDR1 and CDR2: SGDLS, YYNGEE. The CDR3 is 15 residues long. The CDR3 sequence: CASSVGDSGSNEQFF. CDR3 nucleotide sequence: TGTGCCAGCAGCGTAGGGGACAGCGGGAGCAATGAGCAGTTCTTC.

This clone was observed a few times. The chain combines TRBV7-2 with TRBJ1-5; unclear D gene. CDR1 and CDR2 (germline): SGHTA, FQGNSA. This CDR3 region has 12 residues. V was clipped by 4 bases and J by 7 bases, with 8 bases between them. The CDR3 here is CASSSMGQPQHF. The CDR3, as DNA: TGTGCCAGCAGCTCCATGGGGCAGCCCCAGCATTTT. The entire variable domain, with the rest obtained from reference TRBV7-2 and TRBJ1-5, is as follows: GAGVSQSPSNKVTEKGKDVELRCDPISGHTALYWYRQSLGQGLEFLIYFQGNSAPDKSGLPSDRFSAERTGGSVSTLTIQRTQQEDSAVYLCASSSMGQPQHFGDGTRLSIL.

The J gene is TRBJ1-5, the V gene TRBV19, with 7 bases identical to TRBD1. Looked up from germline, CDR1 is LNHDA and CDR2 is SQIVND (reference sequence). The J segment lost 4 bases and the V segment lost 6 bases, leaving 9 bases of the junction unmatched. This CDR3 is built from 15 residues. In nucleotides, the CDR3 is TGTGCCAGTAGAACATTCGACAGGGATAATCAGCCCCAGCATTTT. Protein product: CASRTFDRDNQPQHF.

This chain's CDR3 is CASSLGYNEQYF. The CDR3 DNA sequence: TGTGCCAGCAGCTTAGGTTATAACGAGCAGTACTTC. The V call is TRBV7-9, the J call TRBJ2-7; D unresolved. The CDR3 contains 12 residues. Looked up from germline, CDR1 is SEHNR and CDR2 is FQNEAQ (reference sequence). Trimming pared 1 base from V and 5 bases from J, leaving 6 bases between.

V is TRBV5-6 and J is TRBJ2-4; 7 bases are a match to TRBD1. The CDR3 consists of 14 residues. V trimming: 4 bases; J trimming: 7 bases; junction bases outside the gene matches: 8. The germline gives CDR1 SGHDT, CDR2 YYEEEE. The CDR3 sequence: CASSPEQGLNIQYF. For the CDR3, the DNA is TGTGCCAGCAGCCCTGAACAGGGGCTGAACATTCAGTACTTC.

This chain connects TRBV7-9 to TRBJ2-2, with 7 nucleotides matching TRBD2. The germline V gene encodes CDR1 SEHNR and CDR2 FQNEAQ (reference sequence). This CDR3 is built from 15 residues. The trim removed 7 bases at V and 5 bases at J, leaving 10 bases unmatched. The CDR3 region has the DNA TGTGCCAGCATATTAATCCGGACTAGGACCGGGGAGCTGTTTTTT. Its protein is CASILIRTRTGELFF.

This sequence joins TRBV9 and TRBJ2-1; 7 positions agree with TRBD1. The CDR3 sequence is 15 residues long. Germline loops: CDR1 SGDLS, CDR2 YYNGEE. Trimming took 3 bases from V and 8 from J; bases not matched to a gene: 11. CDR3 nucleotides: TGTGCCAGCAGCGGAAGACAGGGCCCCTCGGATGAGCAGTTCTTC. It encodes CASSGRQGPSDEQFF.

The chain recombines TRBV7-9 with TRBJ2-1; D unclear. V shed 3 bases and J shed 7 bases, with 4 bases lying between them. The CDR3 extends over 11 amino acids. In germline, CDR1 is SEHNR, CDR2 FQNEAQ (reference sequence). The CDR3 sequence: CASSFGNEQFF. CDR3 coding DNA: TGTGCCAGCAGCTTTGGAAATGAGCAGTTCTTC.

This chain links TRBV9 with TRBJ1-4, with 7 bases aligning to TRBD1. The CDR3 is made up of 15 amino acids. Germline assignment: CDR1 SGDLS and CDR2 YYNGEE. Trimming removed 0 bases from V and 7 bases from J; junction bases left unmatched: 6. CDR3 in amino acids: CASSVAGTAVEKLFF. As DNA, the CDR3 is TGTGCCAGCAGCGTAGCGGGGACAGCAGTTGAAAAACTGTTTTTT.

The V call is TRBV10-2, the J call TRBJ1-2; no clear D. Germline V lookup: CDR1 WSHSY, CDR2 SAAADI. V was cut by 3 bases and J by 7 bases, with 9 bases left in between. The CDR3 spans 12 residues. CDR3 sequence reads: CASSEGMPGYTF. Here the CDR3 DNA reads TGCGCCAGCAGTGAAGGCATGCCTGGCTACACCTTC.

For the CDR3, the DNA is TGTGCCAGCAAAATGGACGGGAATCACTATGGCTACACCTTC. Its protein product is CASKMDGNHYGYTF. This chain uses TRBV6-5 with TRBJ1-2, with D unclear. Trimming removed 7 bases from V and 3 bases from J, with 15 bases in between. Germline CDR1 and CDR2: MNHEY and SVGAGI. The CDR3 has 14 amino acids.